This T cell receptor (beta chain) was sequenced for a study of cytomegalovirus exposure and HLA in healthy donors. The PCR ran on 60 Vbeta and 13 Jbeta primers. This table comes from immunoSEQ multiplex PCR, and its TCRdb copy is limited to in-frame clones, with some not included. The sample consists of about 160,000 clones, approximately 80% of them appearing once. Healthy donors of bone marrow made up the group. Overall study results and limits: The study put 150 or so TCR beta chains on its list as cytomegalovirus-associated. The authors later linked a missense DCLRE1C variant to TCR beta V- and J-gene trimming. Apparent HLA restriction characterized most CMV-associated TCR beta chains in a later analysis.

The CDR3 is made up of 14 amino acids. J lost 5 bases, V lost 8 bases, and 11 bases had no gene match. The V gene's germline CDR1 is MDHEN and CDR2 SYDVKM. Note on this clone: What it binds is unknown.

The V gene is TRBV28, the J gene TRBJ1-1; TRBD1 agrees at 7 bases. This receptor was taken from a woman under 30 in good health and CMV-seronegative. Source material: PBMCs. CDR3 sequence: CASDDRALHTEAFF. CDR3 nucleotide sequence: TGTGCCAGCGATGACAGGGCATTGCATACTGAAGCTTTCTTT.